The rows below give T cell receptor beta chains drawn from one sample of a study of blood T cell repertoires in COVID-19. Produced via immunoSEQ multiplex PCR; TCRdb's table is partial and in-frame only. Of fewer than 200,000 clones listed, 70% to 90% are singletons. The specimen sequenced was peripheral blood. The source is a man aged 35 to 55 with active or convalescent COVID-19. The CDR3 runs from the conserved cysteine through the conserved F or W. D genes are given only for firm matches. Only some rows state a clone size, as once, few, many or a class for expanded clones.

D: TRBD1; J: TRBJ1-2; size: .; V: TRBV4-1; DNA: TGCGCCAGCAGCCCCACACCAGGGGGCACAGTGAACTATGGCTACACCTTC; CDR3: CASSPTPGGTVNYGYTF
D: .; J: TRBJ2-6; size: .; V: TRBV9; DNA: TGTGCCAGCAGCCCCCATGGCCCTGGGGCCAACGTCCTGACTTTC; CDR3: CASSPHGPGANVLTF
D: .; J: TRBJ1-4; size: .; V: TRBV18; DNA: TGTGCCAGCTCACCAATCGTGCAACAGGGTGAAAAACTGTTTTTT; CDR3: CASSPIVQQGEKLFF
D: .; J: TRBJ1-4; size: .; V: TRBV6-1; DNA: TGTGCCAGCAGTGACGCGCGGTCGGATGAAAAACTGTTTTTT; CDR3: CASSDARSDEKLFF
D: .; J: TRBJ1-5; size: .; V: TRBV6-6; DNA: TGTGCCAGCAGTTATATTTATAGCAATCAGCCCCAGCATTTT; CDR3: CASSYIYSNQPQHF
D: TRBD1; J: TRBJ1-1; size: .; V: TRBV19; DNA: TGTGCCAGTACCGGGGACAGCCTGAACACTGAAGCTTTCTTT; CDR3: CASTGDSLNTEAFF
D: .; J: TRBJ2-5; size: .; V: TRBV24-1; DNA: TGTGCCACCAGTAGAGGGGGAGGGGAGACCCAGTACTTC; CDR3: CATSRGGGETQYF
D: .; J: TRBJ1-3; size: .; V: TRBV25-1; DNA: TGTGCCAGCAGATTAGACACCCCTGGAAACACCATATATTTT; CDR3: CASRLDTPGNTIYF
D: TRBD1; J: TRBJ1-6; size: .; V: TRBV7-2; DNA: TGTGCCAGCAGTGTAGGGGGGACAGGGGAATCACCCCTCCACTTT; CDR3: CASSVGGTGESPLHF
D: .; J: TRBJ2-7; size: .; V: TRBV5-1; DNA: TGCGCCAGCAGCGATACAGGGTTCTCCTACGAGCAGTACTTC; CDR3: CASSDTGFSYEQYF
D: TRBD2; J: TRBJ2-1; size: .; V: TRBV10-3; DNA: TGTGCCATCAGTGTGGTGGCGGGAGGGCCGAAGTCCTACAATGAGCAGTTCTTC; CDR3: CAISVVAGGPKSYNEQFF
D: .; J: TRBJ1-3; size: .; V: TRBV5-1; DNA: TGCGCCAGCAGCCCAGACCCAGGGACTGGAAACACCATATATTTT; CDR3: CASSPDPGTGNTIYF
D: TRBD2; J: TRBJ2-1; size: .; V: TRBV28; DNA: TGTGCCAGCAGTTTAACTAGCGGCCACAATGAGCAGTTCTTC; CDR3: CASSLTSGHNEQFF
D: TRBD2; J: TRBJ2-2; size: .; V: TRBV7-2; DNA: TGTGCCAGCAGCTTAGCGCGCGGGACTAGCGGGAGGGGCGGGGAGCTGTTTTTT; CDR3: CASSLARGTSGRGGELFF
D: .; J: TRBJ1-2; size: .; V: TRBV7-2; DNA: TGTGCCAGCAGCTTACGGTTCTGGCTGGGCGGGGAGGGCTATGGCTACACCTTC; CDR3: CASSLRFWLGGEGYGYTF
D: .; J: TRBJ1-6; size: .; V: TRBV9; DNA: TGTGCCAGCAGCCTAGGGTCGGGGAATAATTCACCCCTCCACTTT; CDR3: CASSLGSGNNSPLHF
D: .; J: TRBJ2-3; size: few; V: TRBV6-1; DNA: TGTGCCAGCAGTGAATACACAACAGATACGCAGTATTTT; CDR3: CASSEYTTDTQYF
D: .; J: TRBJ1-5; size: .; V: TRBV19; DNA: TGTGCCAGTACCGACTTGACGATCAGCAATCAGCCCCAGCATTTT; CDR3: CASTDLTISNQPQHF
D: .; J: TRBJ1-6; size: .; V: TRBV28; DNA: TGTGCCAGCAGCAAAGCGAATTCACCCCTCCACTTT; CDR3: CASSKANSPLHF
D: TRBD2; J: TRBJ2-5; size: .; V: TRBV5-1; DNA: TGCGCCAGCAGCCCGGGACTAGCGGGGGGACAAGAGACCCAGTACTTC; CDR3: CASSPGLAGGQETQYF
D: TRBD2; J: TRBJ2-3; size: .; V: TRBV7-6; DNA: TGTGCCAGCAGCTCAAGGACTAGCGGGACGGAAGATACGCAGTATTTT; CDR3: CASSSRTSGTEDTQYF
D: TRBD1; J: TRBJ2-5; size: .; V: TRBV12-5; DNA: TGTGCTAGTGGTTTGGTACGGGACAGGGGTCGAGAGACCCAGTACTTC; CDR3: CASGLVRDRGRETQYF
D: TRBD1; J: TRBJ1-2; size: .; V: TRBV5-1; DNA: TGCGCCAGCAGCTTGGGGGACAGGGAAGGCGGCTACACCTTC; CDR3: CASSLGDREGGYTF
D: .; J: TRBJ2-2; size: few; V: TRBV7-2; DNA: TGTGCCAGCAGCTTAGGACTACGACAGAACACCGGGGAGCTGTTTTTT; CDR3: CASSLGLRQNTGELFF
D: .; J: TRBJ1-2; size: .; V: TRBV28; DNA: TGTGCCAGCAGTTCAGGACATCTTAACTATGGCTACACCTTC; CDR3: CASSSGHLNYGYTF
D: TRBD1; J: TRBJ1-4; size: .; V: TRBV9; DNA: TGTGCCAGCAGCCCAGGACAGGGGAATGAAAAACTGTTTTTT; CDR3: CASSPGQGNEKLFF
D: .; J: TRBJ2-5; size: .; V: TRBV14; DNA: TGTGCCAGCAGCCCCCAGCGGGCGCGGGAGACCCAGTACTTC; CDR3: CASSPQRARETQYF
D: .; J: TRBJ2-3; size: .; V: TRBV6-5; DNA: TGTGCCAGCAGTAGGGACACCCGCACAGATACGCAGTATTTT; CDR3: CASSRDTRTDTQYF
D: .; J: TRBJ1-1; size: .; V: TRBV30; DNA: TGTGCCTGGAGTGTACAGGGTTTGCAGACGAACACTGAAGCTTTCTTT; CDR3: CAWSVQGLQTNTEAFF
D: TRBD1; J: TRBJ1-4; size: .; V: TRBV30; DNA: TGTGCCTGGAGTTTTGACAGGGGGGATGAAAAACTGTTTTTT; CDR3: CAWSFDRGDEKLFF
D: TRBD1; J: TRBJ1-1; size: .; V: TRBV18; DNA: TGTGCCAGCTCACTGATTCCGGGACAGGGGGCTGAAGCTTTCTTT; CDR3: CASSLIPGQGAEAFF
D: .; J: TRBJ1-2; size: once; V: TRBV19; DNA: TGTGCCAGTCGGACCGCCGGGAGTGGCTACACCTTC; CDR3: CASRTAGSGYTF
D: .; J: TRBJ2-1; size: .; V: TRBV28; DNA: TGTGCCAGCAGTCCAGGGTACAATGAGCAGTTCTTC; CDR3: CASSPGYNEQFF
D: .; J: TRBJ1-4; size: .; V: TRBV18; DNA: TGTGCCAGCTCACCAGGGGCCAGGGGTGAAAAACTGTTTTTT; CDR3: CASSPGARGEKLFF
D: TRBD1; J: TRBJ2-5; size: .; V: TRBV7-2; DNA: TGTGCCAGCAGGTTCGACAGGGGGCAGGGAGAGACCCAGTACTTC; CDR3: CASRFDRGQGETQYF
D: .; J: TRBJ2-7; size: .; V: TRBV10-3; DNA: TGTGCCATCAGTGAGTCGATCGTTACTAGGAAGACCTACGAGCAGTACTTC; CDR3: CAISESIVTRKTYEQYF
D: TRBD1; J: TRBJ2-2; size: .; V: TRBV2; DNA: TGTGCCAGCAGGGCGACAGGGGGCCCCACCGGGGAGCTGTTTTTT; CDR3: CASRATGGPTGELFF
D: .; J: TRBJ1-1; size: .; V: TRBV4-1; DNA: TGCGCCAGCAGCCAGGAAACTTTCAGGGGTTGGACTGAAGCTTTCTTT; CDR3: CASSQETFRGWTEAFF
D: TRBD2; J: TRBJ2-3; size: .; V: TRBV4-2; DNA: TGTGCCAGCAGCCAAGAGGGTAGCGGGAGTCCAGATACGCAGTATTTT; CDR3: CASSQEGSGSPDTQYF
D: .; J: TRBJ2-5; size: .; V: TRBV18; DNA: TGTGCCAGCTTGCTGGGAGTAGAAGAGACCCAGTACTTC; CDR3: CASLLGVEETQYF
D: .; J: TRBJ1-4; size: .; V: TRBV5-6; DNA: TGTGCCAGCAGCTTGAGGTCCGGGAGTAGGTTGGCAACTAATGAAAAACTGTTTTTT; CDR3: CASSLRSGSRLATNEKLFF
D: TRBD1; J: TRBJ2-5; size: .; V: TRBV6-5; DNA: TGTGCCAGCAGTACCGACAGGGGCTCTGAGACCCAGTACTTC; CDR3: CASSTDRGSETQYF
D: TRBD1; J: TRBJ2-5; size: .; V: TRBV5-1; DNA: TGCGCCAGCAGCTCGCCGGGACAGGACAAATGGGAAGAGACCCAGTACTTC; CDR3: CASSSPGQDKWEETQYF